The rows below give T cell receptor beta chains drawn from one sample of a study of T-cell reconstitution after alpha-beta-depleted transplantation in children. TCRdb processed the PCR reads anew with MiXCR; each CDR3 protein has one entry. This sample has fewer than 750,000 distinct CDR3 sequences, with 25% to 30% found just once. The material sequenced was PBMCs, taken before TCRalphabeta/CD19-depleted stem cell transplant. The receptors shown here come from a boy under three years old with Wiskott-Aldrich syndrome, due to receive a stem cell transplant. CDR3s include the opening cysteine and the closing phenylalanine or tryptophan. Fields, in order: clone size, V gene, D gene, J gene, CDR3 protein, CDR3 DNA. D genes are given only for firm matches. Size tells how often a clone was seen (once, few, many) or the class of an expanded clone, and some rows leave it out.

.	TRBV5-1	.	TRBJ1-4	CASSLGRGDEKLFF	TGCGCCAGCAGCTTGGGCCGAGGGGATGAAAAACTGTTTTTT
.	TRBV18	.	TRBJ1-5	CASSPLQGPAVAQHF	TGTGCCAGCTCACCCCTACAGGGACCCGCGGTGGCCCAGCATTTT
.	TRBV5-6	.	TRBJ2-1	CASSFVPGATSEQFF	TGTGCCAGCAGCTTTGTCCCAGGGGCGACAAGTGAGCAGTTCTTC
.	TRBV24-1	.	TRBJ2-3	CATSDPRGGPTDTQYF	TGTGCCACCAGTGATCCGCGGGGCGGTCCCACAGATACGCAGTATTTT
few	TRBV20-1	.	TRBJ1-6	CSAREPLGDYSPLHF	TGCAGTGCTAGAGAGCCCCTAGGGGACTATTCACCCCTCCACTTT
.	TRBV6-5	TRBD1	TRBJ2-6	CASSYWGAGGRSGANVLTF	TGTGCCAGCAGTTACTGGGGGGCAGGGGGCCGCTCTGGGGCCAACGTCCTGACTTTC
.	TRBV12-3/TRBV12-4	TRBD1	TRBJ1-5	CASSSTGGVGSNQPQHF	TGTGCCAGCAGTTCGACAGGGGGCGTCGGTAGCAATCAGCCCCAGCATTTT
many	TRBV5-1	.	TRBJ2-7	CASSLSGTYEQYF	TGTGCCAGCAGCTTATCAGGGACCTACGAGCAGTACTTC
.	TRBV5-5	TRBD2	TRBJ2-1	CASSSSYGTSGYNEQFF	TGTGCCAGCAGCTCATCCTATGGGACTAGCGGCTACAATGAGCAGTTCTTC
few	TRBV5-1	TRBD1	TRBJ1-4	CASSSKTYRGGEDEKLFF	TGCGCCAGCAGTTCGAAAACTTACAGGGGTGGAGAGGATGAAAAACTGTTTTTT
few	TRBV5-1	.	TRBJ1-1	CASSLAGVIWNTEAFF	TGCGCCAGCAGCTTGGCCGGGGTGATTTGGAACACTGAAGCTTTCTTT
many	TRBV5-5	TRBD1	TRBJ2-7	CASSGTGFYEQYF	TGTGCCAGCAGCGGGACAGGGTTTTACGAGCAGTACTTC
.	TRBV5-1	TRBD2	TRBJ2-7	CASREAAYEQYF	TGCGCCAGCCGGGAGGCCGCCTACGAGCAGTACTTC
few	TRBV28	TRBD1	TRBJ2-2	CASSPWAGGNTGELFF	TGTGCCAGCAGTCCCTGGGCAGGGGGGAACACCGGGGAGCTGTTTTTT
few	TRBV15	TRBD1	TRBJ2-7	CATSRHLGQFSNEQYF	TGTGCCACCAGCCGACACCTGGGACAGTTTTCTAACGAGCAGTACTTC
few	TRBV7-3	TRBD1	TRBJ1-1	CASSPPGQGTRAFF	TGTGCCAGCAGCCCACCGGGACAGGGGACAAGGGCTTTCTTT
.	TRBV7-8	.	TRBJ2-5	CATQVIGPQETQYF	TGTGCCACCCAAGTAATCGGGCCCCAAGAGACCCAGTACTTC
few	TRBV29-1	.	TRBJ2-7	CSVGVYEQYF	TGCAGCGTTGGGGTCTACGAGCAGTACTTC
few	TRBV6-6	.	TRBJ2-1	CASGRGGNEQFF	TGTGCCAGCGGGCGTGGGGGAAATGAGCAGTTCTTC
.	TRBV10-3	TRBD2	TRBJ2-1	CAISESGEASGSIDNEQFF	TGTGCCATCAGTGAGTCAGGGGAGGCTAGCGGGAGTATCGACAATGAGCAGTTCTTC
once	TRBV10-2	TRBD2	TRBJ2-2	CASSESKGGRDTGELFF	TGCGCCAGCAGTGAGTCGAAGGGCGGGAGGGACACCGGGGAGCTGTTTTTT
.	TRBV7-9	.	TRBJ1-2	CASSLVGRTYGYTF	TGTGCCAGCAGCTTAGTAGGGCGGACCTATGGCTACACCTTC
few	TRBV20-1	TRBD1	TRBJ1-4	CSARGGQTEKLFF	TGCAGTGCTAGAGGGGGACAGACTGAAAAACTGTTTTTT
.	TRBV5-1	.	TRBJ2-7	CASSRAPDSPRQAQSYEQYF	TGCGCCAGCAGCCGTGCCCCCGATTCGCCGAGACAGGCTCAGTCCTACGAGCAGTACTTC
.	TRBV24-1	TRBD2	TRBJ2-1	CATSTSGLGEQFF	TGTGCCACCTCGACTAGCGGGCTGGGTGAGCAGTTCTTC
.	TRBV20-1	.	TRBJ1-2	CSARHSDYGYTF	TGCAGTGCTAGACACAGTGATTATGGCTACACCTTC
.	TRBV29-1	.	TRBJ1-2	CSVARWGGRYGYTF	TGCAGCGTTGCCCGCTGGGGCGGACGCTATGGCTACACCTTC
few	TRBV20-1	.	TRBJ2-3	CSASCWSTDTQYF	TGCAGTGCTAGTTGCTGGAGCACAGATACGCAGTATTTT
.	TRBV7-3	.	TRBJ2-1	CASSFAAFNEQFF	TGTGCCAGCAGCTTCGCAGCTTTCAATGAGCAGTTCTTC
few	TRBV7-2	.	TRBJ1-6	CASSLAPGIHNSPLHF	TGTGCCAGCAGCTTAGCACCGGGTATCCATAATTCACCCCTCCACTTT
few	TRBV11-2	TRBD1	TRBJ1-4	CASSLEFPGQSYSGEKLFF	TGTGCCAGCAGCTTAGAGTTTCCGGGACAGTCTTACTCGGGTGAAAAACTGTTTTTT
few	TRBV7-2	TRBD1	TRBJ2-2	CASSLTRQGGTGELFF	TGTGCCAGCAGCTTAACCCGACAGGGCGGGACCGGGGAGCTGTTTTTT
few	TRBV15	.	TRBJ2-1	CATIRGTDYNEQFF	TGTGCCACTATCCGGGGGACAGACTACAATGAGCAGTTCTTC
few	TRBV5-5	TRBD1	TRBJ2-1	CASSPSGQGYNEQFF	TGTGCCAGCAGTCCCTCCGGACAGGGCTACAATGAGCAGTTCTTC
.	TRBV6-2/TRBV6-3	TRBD2	TRBJ2-2	CASSWAPGLAGLLSTGELFF	TGTGCCAGCAGTTGGGCCCCGGGACTAGCGGGATTGTTGTCGACCGGGGAGCTGTTTTTT
.	TRBV12-3/TRBV12-4	.	TRBJ2-3	CASSLNSGPDTQYF	TGTGCCAGCAGTTTAAACTCAGGCCCAGATACGCAGTATTTT
.	TRBV18	.	TRBJ2-5	CASSNPAETQYF	TGTGCCAGCTCAAACCCTGCGGAGACCCAGTACTTC
.	TRBV7-9	TRBD1	TRBJ1-1	CASSPVTGTGATEAFF	TGTGCCAGCAGCCCTGTCACAGGGACAGGGGCCACTGAAGCTTTCTTT
few	TRBV20-1	.	TRBJ2-7	CSAREWDEQYF	TGCAGTGCTAGGGAGTGGGACGAGCAGTACTTC
.	TRBV28	.	TRBJ2-1	CATNPSPGPKVNEQFF	TGTGCCACCAATCCTTCCCCGGGACCAAAAGTCAATGAGCAGTTCTTC
few	TRBV30	TRBD1	TRBJ2-2	CAWRTGGIYTGELFF	TGTGCCTGGAGAACAGGGGGGATATACACCGGGGAGCTGTTTTTT
.	TRBV12-3/TRBV12-4	.	TRBJ1-1	CASSVKIEAFF	TGTGCCAGCAGTGTGAAGATTGAAGCTTTCTTT
.	TRBV6-5	.	TRBJ1-2	CASSQTGYGYTF	TGTGCCAGCAGTCAGACAGGCTATGGCTACACCTTC
.	TRBV5-1	.	TRBJ1-1	CASSLDTLNTEAFF	TGCGCCAGCAGCTTGGACACCTTGAACACTGAAGCTTTCTTT
.	TRBV5-1	.	TRBJ2-1	CASSLPRSSYNEQFF	TGCGCCAGCAGCTTGCCCCGTAGCTCCTACAATGAGCAGTTCTTC
.	TRBV28	TRBD2	TRBJ2-5	CASSPAGLAGGETQYF	TGTGCCAGCAGCCCAGCTGGCCTAGCGGGAGGAGAGACCCAGTACTTC
few	TRBV27	.	TRBJ2-2	CASPFDRNTGELFF	TGTGCCAGCCCTTTCGACAGGAACACCGGGGAGCTGTTTTTT
.	TRBV7-8	.	TRBJ2-7	CASSPHPSYEQYF	TGTGCCAGCAGCCCACACCCCTCCTACGAGCAGTACTTC
.	TRBV14	TRBD2	TRBJ2-3	CASSRITKKLAGTPDTQYF	TGTGCCAGCAGCCGCATCACTAAAAAACTAGCGGGAACTCCAGATACGCAGTATTTT
few	TRBV5-1	TRBD2	TRBJ2-5	CASSKGTSAEETQYF	TGCGCCAGCAGCAAGGGGACTAGCGCTGAAGAGACCCAGTACTTC
few	TRBV5-1	TRBD2	TRBJ2-3	CASSSGLAVSTDTQYF	TGCGCCAGCAGCTCTGGACTAGCGGTCAGCACAGATACGCAGTATTTT
.	TRBV18	TRBD1	TRBJ1-5	CASSPRRLDRIGQPQHF	TGTGCCAGCTCACCGAGAAGATTGGACAGGATTGGTCAGCCCCAGCATTTT
few	TRBV7-9	TRBD1	TRBJ2-1	CASSSPDRDRYNEQFF	TGTGCCAGCAGCTCCCCGGACAGGGATCGGTACAATGAGCAGTTCTTC